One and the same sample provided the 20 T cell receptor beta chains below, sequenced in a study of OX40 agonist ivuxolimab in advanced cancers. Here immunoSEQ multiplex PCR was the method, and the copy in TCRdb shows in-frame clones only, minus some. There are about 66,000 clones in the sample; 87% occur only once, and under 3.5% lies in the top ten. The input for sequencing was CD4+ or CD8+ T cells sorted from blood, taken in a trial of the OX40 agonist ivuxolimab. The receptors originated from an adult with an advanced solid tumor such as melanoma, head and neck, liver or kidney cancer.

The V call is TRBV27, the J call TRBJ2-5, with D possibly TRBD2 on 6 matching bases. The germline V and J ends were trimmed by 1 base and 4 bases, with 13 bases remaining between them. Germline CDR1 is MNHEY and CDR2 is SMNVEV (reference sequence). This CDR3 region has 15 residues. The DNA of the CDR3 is TGTGCCAGCAGTTTATATACGGAGGGCCGAGAGACCCAGTACTTC. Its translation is CASSLYTEGRETQYF.

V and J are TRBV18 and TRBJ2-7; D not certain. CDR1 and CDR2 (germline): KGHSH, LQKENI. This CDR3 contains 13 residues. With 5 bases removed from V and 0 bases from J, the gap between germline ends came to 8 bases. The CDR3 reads CASSETPSYEQYF. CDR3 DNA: TGTGCCAGCTCAGAGACCCCCTCCTACGAGCAGTACTTC. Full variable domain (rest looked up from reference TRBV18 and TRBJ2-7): NAGVMQNPRHLVRRRGQEARLRCSPMKGHSHVYWYRQLPEEGLKFMVYLQKENIIDESGMPKERFSAEFPKEGPSILRIQQVVRGDSAAYFCASSETPSYEQYFGPGTRLTVT.

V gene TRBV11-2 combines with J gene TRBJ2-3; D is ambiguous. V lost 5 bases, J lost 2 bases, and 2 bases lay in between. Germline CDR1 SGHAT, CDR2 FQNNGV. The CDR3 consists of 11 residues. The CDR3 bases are TGTGCCAGCAGCCACACAGATACGCAGTATTTT. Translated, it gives CASSHTDTQYF.

Written as DNA, the CDR3 is TGTGCCAGCAGTTTGTCGGGGGGCCCTGGGGATCAGCCCCAGCATTTT. Protein: CASSLSGGPGDQPQHF. The chain has TRBV6-5 and TRBJ1-5; possible D gene TRBD1, 6 bases. The V gene's germline CDR1 is MNHEY and CDR2 SVGAGI. Trimming shortened V by 4 bases and J by 5 bases, and 18 bases separated the two germline ends. The CDR3 has 16 residues.

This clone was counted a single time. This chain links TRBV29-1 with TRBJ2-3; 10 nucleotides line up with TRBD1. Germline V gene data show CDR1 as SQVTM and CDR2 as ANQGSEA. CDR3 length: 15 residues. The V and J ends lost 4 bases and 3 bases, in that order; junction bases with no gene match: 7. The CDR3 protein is CSVVGGGQGTDTQYF. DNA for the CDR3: TGCAGCGTTGTGGGTGGGGGACAGGGGACAGATACGCAGTATTTT.

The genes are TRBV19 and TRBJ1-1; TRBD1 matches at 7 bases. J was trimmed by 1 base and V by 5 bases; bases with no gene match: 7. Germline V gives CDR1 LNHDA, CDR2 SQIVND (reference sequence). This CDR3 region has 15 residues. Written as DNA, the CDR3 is TGTGCCAGTAGTGTCAAAGGGACAGAGAACACTGAAGCTTTCTTT. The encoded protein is CASSVKGTENTEAFF.

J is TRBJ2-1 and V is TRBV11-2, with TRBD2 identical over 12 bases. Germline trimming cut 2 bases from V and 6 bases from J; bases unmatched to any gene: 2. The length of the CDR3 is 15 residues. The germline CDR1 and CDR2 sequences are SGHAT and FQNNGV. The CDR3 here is CASSLTLAGGNEQFF. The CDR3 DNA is TGTGCCAGCAGCTTAACACTAGCGGGAGGCAATGAGCAGTTCTTC.

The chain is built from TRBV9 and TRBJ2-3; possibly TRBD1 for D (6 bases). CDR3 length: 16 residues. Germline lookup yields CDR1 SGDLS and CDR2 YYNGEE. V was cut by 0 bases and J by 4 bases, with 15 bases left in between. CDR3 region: CASSVANRVFPDTQYF. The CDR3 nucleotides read TGTGCCAGCAGCGTAGCAAACAGGGTTTTCCCAGATACGCAGTATTTT.

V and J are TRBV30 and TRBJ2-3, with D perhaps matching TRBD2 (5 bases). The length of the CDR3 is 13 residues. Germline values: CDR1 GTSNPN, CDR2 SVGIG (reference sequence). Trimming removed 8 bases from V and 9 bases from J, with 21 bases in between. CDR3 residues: CAADGVHRGTQYF. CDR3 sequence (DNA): TGTGCCGCGGACGGAGTCCACAGAGGGACGCAGTATTTT.

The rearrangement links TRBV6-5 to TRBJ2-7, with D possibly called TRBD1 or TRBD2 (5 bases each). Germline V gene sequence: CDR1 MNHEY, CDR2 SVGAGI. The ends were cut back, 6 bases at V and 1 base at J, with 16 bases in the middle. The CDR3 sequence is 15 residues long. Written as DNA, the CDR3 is TGTGCCAGCAGAAAACAGGAAAGAGGGTCCTACGAGCAGTACTTC. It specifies CASRKQERGSYEQYF.

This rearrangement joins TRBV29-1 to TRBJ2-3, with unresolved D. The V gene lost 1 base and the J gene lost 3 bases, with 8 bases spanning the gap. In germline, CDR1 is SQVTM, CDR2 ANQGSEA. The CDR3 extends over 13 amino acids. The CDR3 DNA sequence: TGCAGCGTTGAAGCGACCCATACAGATACGCAGTATTTT. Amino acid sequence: CSVEATHTDTQYF.

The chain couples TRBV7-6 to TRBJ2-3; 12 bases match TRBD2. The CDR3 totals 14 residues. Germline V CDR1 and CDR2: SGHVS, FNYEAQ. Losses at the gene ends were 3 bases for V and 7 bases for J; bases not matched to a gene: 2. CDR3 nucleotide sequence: TGTGCCAGCAGCTTCGGACTAGCGGGAAATACGCAGTATTTT. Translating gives CASSFGLAGNTQYF.

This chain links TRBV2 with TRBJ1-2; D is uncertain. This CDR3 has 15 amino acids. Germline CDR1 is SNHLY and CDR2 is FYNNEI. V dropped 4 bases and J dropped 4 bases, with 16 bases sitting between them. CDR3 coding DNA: TGTGCCAGCAGTGTTGTGGCAATCCCCTCCTATGGCTACACCTTC. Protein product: CASSVVAIPSYGYTF.

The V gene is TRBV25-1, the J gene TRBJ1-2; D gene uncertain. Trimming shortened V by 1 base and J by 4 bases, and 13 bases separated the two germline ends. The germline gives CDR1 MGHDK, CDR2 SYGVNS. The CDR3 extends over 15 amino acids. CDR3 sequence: CASSESGDDGYGYTF. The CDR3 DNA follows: TGTGCCAGCAGTGAATCCGGGGATGACGGCTATGGCTACACCTTC.

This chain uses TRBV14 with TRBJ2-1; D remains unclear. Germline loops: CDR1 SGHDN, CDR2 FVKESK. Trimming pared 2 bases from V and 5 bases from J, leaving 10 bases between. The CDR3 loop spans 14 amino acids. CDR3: CASSQWLSHNEQFF. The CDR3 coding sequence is TGTGCCAGCAGCCAATGGCTCAGCCACAATGAGCAGTTCTTC.

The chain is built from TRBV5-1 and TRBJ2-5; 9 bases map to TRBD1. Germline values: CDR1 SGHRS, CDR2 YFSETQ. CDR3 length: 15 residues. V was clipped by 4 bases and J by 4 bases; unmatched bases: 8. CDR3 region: CASSGTGGLGETQYF. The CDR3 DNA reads TGCGCCAGCAGCGGAACAGGGGGCTTGGGAGAGACCCAGTACTTC.

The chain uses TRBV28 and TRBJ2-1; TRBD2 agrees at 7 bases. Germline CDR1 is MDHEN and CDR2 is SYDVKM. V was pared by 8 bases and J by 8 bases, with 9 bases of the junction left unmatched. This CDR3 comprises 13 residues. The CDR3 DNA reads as TGTGCCAGCTCTGTCGGGGGGTTAGATGAGCAGTTCTTC. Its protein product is CASSVGGLDEQFF.

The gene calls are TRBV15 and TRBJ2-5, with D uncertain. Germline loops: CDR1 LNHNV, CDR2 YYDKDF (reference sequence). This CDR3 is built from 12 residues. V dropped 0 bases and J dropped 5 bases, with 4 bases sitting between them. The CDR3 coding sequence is TGTGCCACCAGCAGAGATGGGGAGACCCAGTACTTC. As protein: CATSRDGETQYF.

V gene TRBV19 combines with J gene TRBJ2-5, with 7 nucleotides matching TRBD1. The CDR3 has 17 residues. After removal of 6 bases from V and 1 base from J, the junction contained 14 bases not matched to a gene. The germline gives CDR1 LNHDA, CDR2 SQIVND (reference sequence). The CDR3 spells CASRDRYGTAFQETQYF. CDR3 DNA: TGTGCCAGTAGAGATAGGTATGGGACAGCATTCCAAGAGACCCAGTACTTC.

CDR3 region: CASTLAGANTGELFF. CDR3 DNA sequence: TGTGCCAGCACCCTAGCGGGAGCGAACACCGGGGAGCTGTTTTTT. V usage is TRBV9 and J usage is TRBJ2-2; the match to TRBD2 covers 10 bases. Germline assignment: CDR1 SGDLS and CDR2 YYNGEE. The V and J ends lost 6 bases and 0 bases, in that order; junction bases with no gene match: 2. CDR3 length equals 15 residues.